This TCR beta chain was profiled in a study of shared clonotypes between healthy human individuals. About the study: Used for every donor were three CD4 naive, three CD4 memory, two CD8 naive and one CD8 memory plate. Study-wide results and caveats: About 5% was the fraction of naive CD4 clonotypes found shared across several donors. The genetic and exposure-history diversity represented was limited by few donors.

The protocol was immunoSEQ multiplex PCR, while the TCRdb copy is restricted to in-frame clones and leaves out a portion. The sample yields 660,000 or so clones, approximately 96% seen once. This clone was detected only once. Its target is not known. Only CD45RO-negative cells positively selected for CCR7 counted as naive CD8 cells, so terminally differentiated effector memory CD45RA+ cells were excluded. Among the donors, all were Caucasian adults who lived in Nashville, Tennessee. The germline V gene encodes CDR1 SGDLS and CDR2 YYNGEE. The CDR3 extends over 16 amino acids. Losses at the gene ends were 0 bases for V and 2 bases for J; bases not matched to a gene: 2.

The receptor was isolated from a woman aged 25 to 39 in good health. Sequencing used naive CD8+ T cells sorted from blood. The V and J genes are TRBV9 and TRBJ2-6, with TRBD2 matching over 7 bases. The CDR3 nucleotides are TGTGCCAGCAGCGTAGCTGCGGGGGCTGGGGCCAACGTCCTGACTTTC. Its translation: CASSVAAGAGANVLTF.